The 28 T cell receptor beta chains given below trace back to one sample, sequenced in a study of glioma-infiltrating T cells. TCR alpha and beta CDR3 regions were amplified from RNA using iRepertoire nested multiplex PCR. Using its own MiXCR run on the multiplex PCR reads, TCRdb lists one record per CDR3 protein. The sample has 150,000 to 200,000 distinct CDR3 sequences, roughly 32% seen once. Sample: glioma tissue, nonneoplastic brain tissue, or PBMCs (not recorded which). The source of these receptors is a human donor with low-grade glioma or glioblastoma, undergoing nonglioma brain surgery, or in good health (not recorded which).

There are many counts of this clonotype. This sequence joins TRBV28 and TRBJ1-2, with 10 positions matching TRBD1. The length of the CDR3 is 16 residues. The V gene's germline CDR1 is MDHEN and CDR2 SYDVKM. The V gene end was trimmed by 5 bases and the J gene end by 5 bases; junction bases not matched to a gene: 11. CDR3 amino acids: CASSTPDRGLGYGYTF. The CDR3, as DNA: TGTGCCAGCAGTACACCAGACAGGGGGCTAGGATATGGCTACACCTTC.

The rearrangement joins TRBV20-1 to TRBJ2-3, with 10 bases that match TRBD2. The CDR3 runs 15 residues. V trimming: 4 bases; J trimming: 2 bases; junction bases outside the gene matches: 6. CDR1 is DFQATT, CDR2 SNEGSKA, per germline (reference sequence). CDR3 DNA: TGCAGTGCTAAGGCTAGCGGGAGTGCCACAGATACGCAGTATTTT. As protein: CSAKASGSATDTQYF.

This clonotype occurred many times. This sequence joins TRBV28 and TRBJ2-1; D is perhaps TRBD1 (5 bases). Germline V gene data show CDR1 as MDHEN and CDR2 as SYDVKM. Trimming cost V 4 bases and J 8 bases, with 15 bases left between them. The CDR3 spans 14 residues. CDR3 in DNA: TGTGCCAGCAGTTCCCCTGGGGCCCTGGATGAGCAGTTCTTC. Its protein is CASSSPGALDEQFF.

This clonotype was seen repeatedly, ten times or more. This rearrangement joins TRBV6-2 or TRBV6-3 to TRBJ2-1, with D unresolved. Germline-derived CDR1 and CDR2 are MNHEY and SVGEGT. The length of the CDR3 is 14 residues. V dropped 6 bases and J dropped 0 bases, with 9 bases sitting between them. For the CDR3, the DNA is TGTGCCAGCAGCGGTTCGAGCTCCTACAATGAGCAGTTCTTC. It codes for CASSGSSSYNEQFF.

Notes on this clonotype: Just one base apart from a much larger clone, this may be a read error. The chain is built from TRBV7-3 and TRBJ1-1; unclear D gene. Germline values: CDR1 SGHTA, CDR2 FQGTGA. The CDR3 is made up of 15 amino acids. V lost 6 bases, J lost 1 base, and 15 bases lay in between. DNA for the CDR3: TGTGCCAGCAGGTATCCAAGGGCGCCGAACACTGAAGCTTTCTTT. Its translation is CASRYPRAPNTEAFF.

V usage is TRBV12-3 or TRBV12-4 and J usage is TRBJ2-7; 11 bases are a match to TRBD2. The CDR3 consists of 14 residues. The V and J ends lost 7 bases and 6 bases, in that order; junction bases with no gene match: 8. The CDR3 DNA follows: TGTGCCAGCACCATACTAGCGGGAGTTGCCGAGCAGTACTTC. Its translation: CASTILAGVAEQYF.

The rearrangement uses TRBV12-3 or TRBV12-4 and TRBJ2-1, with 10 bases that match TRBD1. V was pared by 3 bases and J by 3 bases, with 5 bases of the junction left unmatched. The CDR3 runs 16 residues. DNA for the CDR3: TGTGCCAGCAGTTTTGGGGACAGGGGCCACTACAATGAGCAGTTCTTC. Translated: CASSFGDRGHYNEQFF.

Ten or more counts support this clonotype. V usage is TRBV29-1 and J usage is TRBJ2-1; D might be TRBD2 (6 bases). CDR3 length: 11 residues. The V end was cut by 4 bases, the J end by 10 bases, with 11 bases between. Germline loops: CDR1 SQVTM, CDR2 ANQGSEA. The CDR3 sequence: CSVASALEQFF. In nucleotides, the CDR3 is TGCAGCGTTGCTAGCGCCCTCGAGCAGTTCTTC.

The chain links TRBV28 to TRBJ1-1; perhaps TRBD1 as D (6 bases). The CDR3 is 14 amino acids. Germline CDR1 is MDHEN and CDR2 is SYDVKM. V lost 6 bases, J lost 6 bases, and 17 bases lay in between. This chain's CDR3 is CASRDPGTHAEAFF. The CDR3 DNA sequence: TGTGCCAGCAGGGACCCCGGGACACACGCTGAAGCTTTCTTT.

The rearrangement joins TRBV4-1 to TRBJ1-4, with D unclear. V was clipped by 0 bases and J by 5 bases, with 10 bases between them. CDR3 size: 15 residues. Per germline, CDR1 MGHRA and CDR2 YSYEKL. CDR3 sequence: CASSQDYKQNEKLFF. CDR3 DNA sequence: TGCGCCAGCAGCCAAGATTATAAGCAGAATGAAAAACTGTTTTTT.

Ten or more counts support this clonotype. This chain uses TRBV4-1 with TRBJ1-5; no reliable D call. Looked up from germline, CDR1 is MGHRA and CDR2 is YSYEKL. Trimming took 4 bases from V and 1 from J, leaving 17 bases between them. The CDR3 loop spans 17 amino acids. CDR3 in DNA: TGCGCCAGCAGCCCTCTAAGCCCAGGTTCCAGCAATCAGCCCCAGCATTTT. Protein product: CASSPLSPGSSNQPQHF.

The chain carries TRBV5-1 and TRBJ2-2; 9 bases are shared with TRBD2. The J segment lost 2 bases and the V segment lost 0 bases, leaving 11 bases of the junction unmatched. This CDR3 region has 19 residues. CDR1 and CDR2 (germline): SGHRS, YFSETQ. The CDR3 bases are TGCGCCAGCAGCTTGGGCTTCTCCGGGACTAGCCGTAACACCGGGGAGCTGTTTTTT. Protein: CASSLGFSGTSRNTGELFF. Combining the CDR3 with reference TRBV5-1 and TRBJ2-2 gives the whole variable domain KAGVTQTPRYLIKTRGQQVTLSCSPISGHRSVSWYQQTPGQGLQFLFEYFSETQRNKGNFPGRFSGRQFSNSRSEMNVSTLELGDSALYLCASSLGFSGTSRNTGELFFGEGSRLTVL.

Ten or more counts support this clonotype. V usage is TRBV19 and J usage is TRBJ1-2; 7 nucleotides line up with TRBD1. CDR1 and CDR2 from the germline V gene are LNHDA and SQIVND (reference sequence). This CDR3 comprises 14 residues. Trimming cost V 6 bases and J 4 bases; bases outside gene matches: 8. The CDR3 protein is CASRYTGTAYGYTF. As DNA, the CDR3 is TGTGCCAGTAGATACACCGGGACAGCCTATGGCTACACCTTC.

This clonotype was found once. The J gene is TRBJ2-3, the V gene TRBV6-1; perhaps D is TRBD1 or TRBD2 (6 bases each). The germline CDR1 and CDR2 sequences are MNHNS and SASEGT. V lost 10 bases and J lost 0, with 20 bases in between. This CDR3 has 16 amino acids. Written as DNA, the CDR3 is TGTGCCACTGGGGGGCAAGGCGCCCCGAGCACAGATACGCAGTATTTT. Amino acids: CATGGQGAPSTDTQYF.

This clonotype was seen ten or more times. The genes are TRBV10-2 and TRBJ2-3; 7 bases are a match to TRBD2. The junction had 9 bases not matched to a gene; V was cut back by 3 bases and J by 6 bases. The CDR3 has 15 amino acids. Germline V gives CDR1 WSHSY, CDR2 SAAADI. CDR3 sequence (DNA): TGCGCCAGCAGTGACGCGGGAGCCCGGGGGGATACGCAGTATTTT. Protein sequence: CASSDAGARGDTQYF.

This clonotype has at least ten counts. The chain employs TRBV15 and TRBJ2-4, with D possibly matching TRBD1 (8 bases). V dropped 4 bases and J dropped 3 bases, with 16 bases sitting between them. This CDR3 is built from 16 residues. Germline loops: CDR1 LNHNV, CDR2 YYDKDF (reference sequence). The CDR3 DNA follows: TGTGCCACCAGCATGTACAGGGGGGGAGACAAAAACATTCAGTACTTC. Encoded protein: CATSMYRGGDKNIQYF.

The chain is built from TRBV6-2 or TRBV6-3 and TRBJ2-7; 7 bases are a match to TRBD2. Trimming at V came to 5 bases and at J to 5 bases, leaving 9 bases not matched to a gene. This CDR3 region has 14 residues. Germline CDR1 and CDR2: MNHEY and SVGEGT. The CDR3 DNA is TGTGCCAGCAGTCTCCCCGGACTAGTCAACGAGCAGTACTTC. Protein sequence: CASSLPGLVNEQYF.

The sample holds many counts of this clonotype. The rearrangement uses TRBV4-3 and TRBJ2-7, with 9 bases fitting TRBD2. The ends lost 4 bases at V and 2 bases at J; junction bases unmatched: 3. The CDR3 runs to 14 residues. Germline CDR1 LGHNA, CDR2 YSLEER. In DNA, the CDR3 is TGCGCCAGCAGCCGGCTAGCGGGAACCTACGAGCAGTACTTC. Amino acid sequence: CASSRLAGTYEQYF.

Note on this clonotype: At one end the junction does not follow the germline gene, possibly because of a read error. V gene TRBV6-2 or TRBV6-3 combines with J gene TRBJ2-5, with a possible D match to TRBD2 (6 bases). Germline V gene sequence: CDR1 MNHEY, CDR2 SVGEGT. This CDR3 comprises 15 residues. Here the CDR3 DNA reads TGTGCCAGCAGTTCTACAGTTGACGTCCGGGAGAACCAGTACTTC. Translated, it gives CASSSTVDVRENQYF.

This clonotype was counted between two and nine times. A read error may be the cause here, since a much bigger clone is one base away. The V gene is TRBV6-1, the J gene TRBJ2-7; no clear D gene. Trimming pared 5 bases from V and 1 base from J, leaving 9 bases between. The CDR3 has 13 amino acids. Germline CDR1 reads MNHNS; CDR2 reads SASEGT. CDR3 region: CASSFGPSYEQYF. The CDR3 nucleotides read TGTGCCAGCAGTTTTGGACCGTCCTACGAGCAGTACTTC.

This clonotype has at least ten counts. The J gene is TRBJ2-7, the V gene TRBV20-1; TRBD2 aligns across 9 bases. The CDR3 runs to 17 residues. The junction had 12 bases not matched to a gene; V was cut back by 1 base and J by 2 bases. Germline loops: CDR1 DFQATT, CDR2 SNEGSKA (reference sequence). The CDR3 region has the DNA TGCAGTGCTAGAGGCCTCGCCGCTAGCGGGAACCCCTACGAGCAGTACTTC. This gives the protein CSARGLAASGNPYEQYF.

The CDR3 protein is CASSGLAQETQYF. The CDR3 region has the DNA TGTGCCAGCAGTGGGCTTGCCCAAGAGACCCAGTACTTC. The V call is TRBV2, the J call TRBJ2-5; unclear D gene. Germline assignment: CDR1 SNHLY and CDR2 FYNNEI. Trimming shortened V by 4 bases and J by 1 base, and 7 bases separated the two germline ends. This CDR3 is built from 13 residues.

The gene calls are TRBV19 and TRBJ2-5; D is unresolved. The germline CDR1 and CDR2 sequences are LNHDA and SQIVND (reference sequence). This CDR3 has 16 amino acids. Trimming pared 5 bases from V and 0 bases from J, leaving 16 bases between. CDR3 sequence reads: CASSSLRLADQETQYF. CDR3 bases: TGTGCCAGTAGTTCCCTACGTTTGGCGGACCAAGAGACCCAGTACTTC.

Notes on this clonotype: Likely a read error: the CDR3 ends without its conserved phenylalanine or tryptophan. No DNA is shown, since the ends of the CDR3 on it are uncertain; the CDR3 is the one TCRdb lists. The CDR3 loop reads CASSSSRGNEQFL. The gene calls are TRBV6-5 and TRBJ2-1. The V gene's germline CDR1 is MNHEY and CDR2 SVGAGI. The CDR3 extends over 13 residues, inclusive of both ends.

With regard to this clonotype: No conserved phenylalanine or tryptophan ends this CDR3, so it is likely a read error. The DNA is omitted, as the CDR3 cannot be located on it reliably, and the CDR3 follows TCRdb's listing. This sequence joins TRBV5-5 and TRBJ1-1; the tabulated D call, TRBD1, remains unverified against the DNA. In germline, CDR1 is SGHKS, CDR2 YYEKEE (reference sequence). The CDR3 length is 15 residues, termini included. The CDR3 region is CARSPGGRGKNEEVV.

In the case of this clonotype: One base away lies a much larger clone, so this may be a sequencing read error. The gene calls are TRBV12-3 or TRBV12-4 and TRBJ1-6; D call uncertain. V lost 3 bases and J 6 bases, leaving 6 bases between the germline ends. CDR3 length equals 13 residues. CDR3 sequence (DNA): TGTGCCAGCAGTTTCGCGATTAATTCACCCCTCCACTTT. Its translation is CASSFAINSPLHF.

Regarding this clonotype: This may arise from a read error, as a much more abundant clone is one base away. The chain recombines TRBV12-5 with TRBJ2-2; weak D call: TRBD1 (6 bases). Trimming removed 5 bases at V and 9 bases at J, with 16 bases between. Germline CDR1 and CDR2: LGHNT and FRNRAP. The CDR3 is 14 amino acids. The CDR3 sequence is CASGPGQSTWELFF. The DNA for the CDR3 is TGTGCTAGTGGTCCAGGACAGTCGACCTGGGAGCTGTTTTTT.

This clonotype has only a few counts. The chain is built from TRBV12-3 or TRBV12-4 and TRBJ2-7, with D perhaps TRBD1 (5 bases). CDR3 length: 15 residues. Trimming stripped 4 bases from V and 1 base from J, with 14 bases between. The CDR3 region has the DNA TGTGCCAGCAGTTCCCCTACTCAGGGTTCCTACGAGCAGTACTTC. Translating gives CASSSPTQGSYEQYF.